Below, 3 T cell receptor beta chains from the same sample are listed, as sequenced in a study of T cell changes during pregnancy in multiple sclerosis. Produced via immunoSEQ multiplex PCR; TCRdb's table is partial and in-frame only. The sample lists under 70,000 clones, roughly 89% seen once, with approximately 1.5% in the top ten. This sample comprised peripheral blood, obtained after pregnancy. The receptors shown here come from a female donor in good health, enrolled as a control in a pregnancy study.

The chain couples TRBV6-1 to TRBJ2-7, with D perhaps matching TRBD1 (5 bases). V was shortened by 3 bases and J by 6 bases, with 9 bases between the two germline ends. The CDR3 is made up of 12 amino acids. The germline CDR1 and CDR2 sequences are MNHNS and SASEGT. The CDR3 DNA reads TGTGCCAGCAGTGAGTCAGGGTTCGAGCAGTACTTC. As protein: CASSESGFEQYF.

V and J are TRBV4-2 and TRBJ2-5; 11 bases are shared with TRBD2. From germline, CDR1 is LGHNA and CDR2 YNFKEQ. CDR3 size: 16 residues. With V trimmed by 2 bases and J by 0 bases, 2 bases remained unmatched. The DNA for the CDR3 is TGTGCCAGCAGCCAACTAGCGGGGGGTTACCAAGAGACCCAGTACTTC. Translating it yields CASSQLAGGYQETQYF.

This chain links TRBV7-3 with TRBJ2-7; a weak D match, TRBD2 (7 bases). Germline V lookup: CDR1 SGHTA, CDR2 FQGTGA. The ends were cut back, 1 base at V and 7 bases at J, with 14 bases in the middle. The CDR3 has 14 residues. The CDR3 bases are TGTGCCAGCAGCTTAAGTCGGGGGGCGCGGGAGCAGTACTTC. It encodes CASSLSRGAREQYF.